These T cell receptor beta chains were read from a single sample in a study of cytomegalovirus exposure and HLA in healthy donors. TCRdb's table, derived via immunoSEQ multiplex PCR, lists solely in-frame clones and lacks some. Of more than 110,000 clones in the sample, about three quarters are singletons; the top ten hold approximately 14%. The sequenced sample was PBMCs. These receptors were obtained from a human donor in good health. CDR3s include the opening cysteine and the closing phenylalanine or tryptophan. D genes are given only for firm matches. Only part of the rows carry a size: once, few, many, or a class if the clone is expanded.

TGCGCCAGCAGCACGGGACAGGGGGTAGATGGCTACACCTTC,CASSTGQGVDGYTF,TRBV5-1,NA,TRBJ1-2,TRBD1
TGTGCTAGCAGCGTGAATGTGGGCTCGACAGATACGCAGTATTTT,CASSVNVGSTDTQYF,TRBV7-7,NA,TRBJ2-3,NA
TGTGCCAGTAGTCGGAGCGGGAGCTCCTACAATGAGCAGTTCTTC,CASSRSGSSYNEQFF,TRBV19,NA,TRBJ2-1,TRBD2
TGTGCCAGCAGTATTAATTTCGCCTCAGGGGGCATACTCGTGAATCAGCCCCAGCATTTT,CASSINFASGGILVNQPQHF,TRBV2,NA,TRBJ1-5,TRBD1
TGTGCCAGCAGCTTTCGGACTGAAGCTTTCTTT,CASSFRTEAFF,TRBV11-3,once,TRBJ1-1,NA
TGTGCCAGTACGGGGGGACAGGGAAGGTCCAATCAGCCCCAGCATTTT,CASTGGQGRSNQPQHF,TRBV19,NA,TRBJ1-5,TRBD1
TGCGCCAGCAGCCAAGGAATGCTAGATGGGACCCAGTACTTC,CASSQGMLDGTQYF,TRBV4-1,NA,TRBJ2-5,NA
TGTGCCAGTAGTCCCGATCGTAGCGGGGGGGCAGATACGCAGTATTTT,CASSPDRSGGADTQYF,TRBV19,NA,TRBJ2-3,TRBD2
TGTGCCAGCAGCACGACAGAAAACACTGAAGCTTTCTTT,CASSTTENTEAFF,TRBV7-6,NA,TRBJ1-1,NA
TGTGCCAGGCAGGACACCTACTACGAGCAGTACTTC,CARQDTYYEQYF,TRBV2,NA,TRBJ2-7,NA
TGCGCCAGCAGTCAATCGGGGGACAAAGACTCCTACGAGCAGTACTTC,CASSQSGDKDSYEQYF,TRBV23-1,NA,TRBJ2-7,NA
TGCGCCAGCAGCTTGGAGCAGGGGGATTCCTACGAGCAGTACTTC,CASSLEQGDSYEQYF,TRBV5-1,NA,TRBJ2-7,TRBD1
TGTGCCAGCAGCTTACGAACCGGGACAGGGGAAGAGACCCAGTACTTC,CASSLRTGTGEETQYF,TRBV9,few,TRBJ2-5,TRBD1
TGCGCCAGTGCACTTAGCGGAAACTACAATGAGCAGTTCTTC,CASALSGNYNEQFF,TRBV5-1,NA,TRBJ2-1,NA
TGCGCCAGCAGCCAAGTCGCTAGCGGGGCAGGGGTACCCAAAAACATTCAGTACTTC,CASSQVASGAGVPKNIQYF,TRBV4-1,few,TRBJ2-4,TRBD2
TGCGCCAGCAGCCAATTCAGGGGGGTTAATGAAAAACTGTTTTTT,CASSQFRGVNEKLFF,TRBV4-1,NA,TRBJ1-4,TRBD1
TGTGCCAGCAGCTTAGGAGACAGGGGGCGCGAGCAGTACTTC,CASSLGDRGREQYF,TRBV7-9,NA,TRBJ2-7,TRBD1
TGTGCCAGCTCACCGGGAGGGGATGGCTACACCTTC,CASSPGGDGYTF,TRBV18,NA,TRBJ1-2,NA
TGTGCCAGCAGCTCCGGACTAGCGGGAGACCTCCAAGAGACCCAGTACTTC,CASSSGLAGDLQETQYF,TRBV11-3,NA,TRBJ2-5,TRBD2
TGCGCCAGCAGACGTACTCCTTCAGGCCCCTACGAGCAGTACTTC,CASRRTPSGPYEQYF,TRBV5-1,NA,TRBJ2-7,NA
TGTGCCAGCAGCCAAAGCGCCACCGGGGAGCTGTTTTTT,CASSQSATGELFF,TRBV6-6,NA,TRBJ2-2,NA
TGTGCCAGCAGTTTCGTACTAGCGCCCGACGTCGAACAAAGCTCCTACAATGAGCAGTTCTTC,CASSFVLAPDVEQSSYNEQFF,TRBV28,NA,TRBJ2-1,TRBD2
TGTGCCAGCACCTCCCGCGGAGCCGCGAACACCGGGGAGCTGTTTTTT,CASTSRGAANTGELFF,TRBV5-4,once,TRBJ2-2,NA
TGTGCCGCCAGAGGCAGCTTCAATTCACCCCTCCACTTT,CAARGSFNSPLHF,TRBV6-1,NA,TRBJ1-6,NA
TGTGCCAGCAGTGGCAGAACTGAAGCTTTCTTT,CASSGRTEAFF,TRBV6-5,NA,TRBJ1-1,NA
TGTGCCAGCAGTGTAACACTGAACACTGAAGCTTTCTTT,CASSVTLNTEAFF,TRBV28,NA,TRBJ1-1,NA
TGTGCCAGCATGACGTCTAGCGGAAGACCAGATACGCAGTATTTT,CASMTSSGRPDTQYF,TRBV2,NA,TRBJ2-3,TRBD2
TGTGCCATCCTAAGTGGGACAGGGGGAATTAACACTGAAGCTTTCTTT,CAILSGTGGINTEAFF,TRBV10-3,NA,TRBJ1-1,TRBD1
TGTGCCAGCAGCTACCTAGGGACAGAGGGTGGCTACACCTTC,CASSYLGTEGGYTF,TRBV7-3,NA,TRBJ1-2,TRBD1
TGTGCCAGCAGTTCGACTAGCGGGGACTACAATGAGCAGTTCTTC,CASSSTSGDYNEQFF,TRBV28,NA,TRBJ2-1,TRBD2
TGTGCCAGCAGGAAACTTGGGGGCGATGAGCAGTTCTTC,CASRKLGGDEQFF,TRBV6-5,NA,TRBJ2-1,NA
TGTGCCAGAAGCGACCCGGGACAAGGGGTGGGAACCGGGGAGCTGTTTTTT,CARSDPGQGVGTGELFF,TRBV5-3,NA,TRBJ2-2,NA
TGTGCCAGCAGTCGGGACAGCCCCATATACGAGCAGTACTTC,CASSRDSPIYEQYF,TRBV6-6,few,TRBJ2-7,TRBD1
TGCAGCGTGACCGGGACAGGGTTGATCTACGAGCAGTACTTC,CSVTGTGLIYEQYF,TRBV29-1,NA,TRBJ2-7,TRBD1
TGTGCCAGCAGTTTCGGACAGGGGCTAGGCTATGGCTACACCTTC,CASSFGQGLGYGYTF,TRBV6-5,once,TRBJ1-2,TRBD1
TGTGCCAGCAACCTTGCGGGTTCAGGTTACTATGGCTACACCTTC,CASNLAGSGYYGYTF,TRBV28,few,TRBJ1-2,NA
TGTGCCAGCAGCGTACGGGCAGGGATAAACACCGGGGAGCTGTTTTTT,CASSVRAGINTGELFF,TRBV9,NA,TRBJ2-2,NA
TGTGCCATAACAACGAACACTGAAGCTTTCTTT,CAITTNTEAFF,TRBV19,NA,TRBJ1-1,NA
TGTGCCAGCAGCGCCGCGGGGATTCGGCTCGAGCAGTACTTC,CASSAAGIRLEQYF,TRBV7-9,NA,TRBJ2-7,NA
TGTGCCAGCAGCCCGGTTAGCGGGACTCTTTACAATGAGCAGTTCTTC,CASSPVSGTLYNEQFF,TRBV7-9,NA,TRBJ2-1,TRBD2
TGTGCCATCATGCAGGACAGCTCTGGAAACACCATATATTTT,CAIMQDSSGNTIYF,TRBV10-3,NA,TRBJ1-3,NA
TGCGCCAGCAGTTCGGGACAGGGGGTTGAGCAGTACTTC,CASSSGQGVEQYF,TRBV5-1,NA,TRBJ2-7,TRBD1
TGTGCCAGCAGCTCTCCGATAGGGGTCTACGAGCAGTACTTC,CASSSPIGVYEQYF,TRBV7-9,NA,TRBJ2-7,NA
TGCGCCAGCAGCCAAGACCCTAGCGGGGGTTCCACAGATACGCAGTATTTT,CASSQDPSGGSTDTQYF,TRBV4-1,once,TRBJ2-3,TRBD2
TGTGCCAGTAGTCCGTGGGGAGCCGGGGAGCTGTTTTTT,CASSPWGAGELFF,TRBV19,NA,TRBJ2-2,NA
TGCAGCGTTTACCGGTCCTCCCACACTGAAGCTTTCTTT,CSVYRSSHTEAFF,TRBV29-1,few,TRBJ1-1,NA
TGTGCCAGCAGTTACTTGGACAGGGGGAACTATGGCTACACCTTC,CASSYLDRGNYGYTF,TRBV6-6,NA,TRBJ1-2,TRBD1
TGTGCCAGCAGCCAAGTCTCCGGACAGGCCTTCCACGAGCAGTACTTC,CASSQVSGQAFHEQYF,TRBV4-2,NA,TRBJ2-7,TRBD1
TGTGCCAGCAGCGTGACTAGCGGGGCCTACAATGAGCAGTTCTTC,CASSVTSGAYNEQFF,TRBV7-2,NA,TRBJ2-1,TRBD2
TGTGCTAGCAGCCAAAAGGGTAGCGGTCCACAAGAGACCCAGTACTTC,CASSQKGSGPQETQYF,TRBV7-7,NA,TRBJ2-5,NA
TGTGCCAGCAGCCCAGTCGGGACTTCCTACAATGAGCAGTTCTTC,CASSPVGTSYNEQFF,TRBV4-2,NA,TRBJ2-1,NA
TGCGCCAGCAGCTTGGTAGGAGGATTTGACTATGGCTACACCTTC,CASSLVGGFDYGYTF,TRBV5-1,NA,TRBJ1-2,NA